A single sample is the source of the 14 T cell receptor beta chains below, sequenced in a study of cytomegalovirus exposure and HLA in healthy donors. Amplification used 60 Vbeta primers and 13 Jbeta primers. Libraries were prepared by immunoSEQ multiplex PCR; TCRdb keeps only in-frame clonotypes and omits some of them. Among approximately 97,000 clones listed, 60% to 80% were seen once. The sequenced sample consisted of PBMCs. The source is a male donor in good health and CMV-seropositive.

This clone was counted between two and nine times. The V and J genes are TRBV11-2 and TRBJ2-1; D remains ambiguous. Germline CDR1 and CDR2: SGHAT and FQNNGV. This CDR3 is 11 amino acids long. The V end was cut by 4 bases, the J end by 6 bases, with 4 bases between. DNA of the CDR3: TGTGCCAGCAGCTCCCGCAATGAGCAGTTCTTC. Protein sequence: CASSSRNEQFF. Variable domain in full (rest from reference TRBV11-2 and TRBJ2-1): EAGVAQSPRYKIIEKRQSVAFWCNPISGHATLYWYQQILGQGPKLLIQFQNNGVVDDSQLPKDRFSAERLKGVDSTLKIQPAKLEDSAVYLCASSSRNEQFFGPGTRLTVL.

The chain links TRBV6-1 to TRBJ2-1, with no clear D. In germline, CDR1 is MNHNS, CDR2 SASEGT. The CDR3 contains 13 residues. Trimming stripped 1 base from V and 6 bases from J, with 7 bases between. CDR3 sequence (DNA): TGTGCCAGCAGTGAAGTGGGCGTCAATGAGCAGTTCTTC. This encodes CASSEVGVNEQFF.

On this clone: The CDR3 carries no conserved terminal phenylalanine or tryptophan, so it likely arises from a read error. The chain combines TRBV18 with TRBJ2-6, with TRBD1 identical over 11 bases. Trimming at V came to 3 bases and at J to 2 bases, leaving 0 bases not matched to a gene. CDR3 length: 16 amino acids. Germline V gene sequence: CDR1 KGHSH, CDR2 LQKENI. CDR3 coding DNA: TGTGCCAGCTCACCGGGACAGGGGGCTGGGGCCAACGTCCTGACTCTC. This codes for CASSPGQGAGANVLTL.

The chain combines TRBV9 with TRBJ2-1, with D possibly matching TRBD2 (6 bases). CDR1 is SGDLS, CDR2 YYNGEE, per germline. The CDR3 sequence is 15 residues long. V shed 4 bases and J shed 7 bases, with 18 bases lying between them. CDR3 sequence reads: CASSTWDLPTNEQFF. The CDR3 nucleotides are TGTGCCAGCAGCACGTGGGACTTACCTACAAATGAGCAGTTCTTC.

J is TRBJ2-1 and V is TRBV7-2; 10 bases are shared with TRBD1. The junction had 3 bases not matched to a gene; V was cut back by 3 bases and J by 7 bases. Germline values: CDR1 SGHTA, CDR2 FQGNSA. The CDR3 has 14 residues. CDR3 sequence reads: CASSFGTGVNEQFF. The CDR3 coding sequence is TGTGCCAGCAGCTTCGGGACAGGGGTTAATGAGCAGTTCTTC.

V gene TRBV28 combines with J gene TRBJ2-1; D is uncertain. This CDR3 contains 15 residues. Germline assignment: CDR1 MDHEN and CDR2 SYDVKM. Trimming cost V 3 bases and J 0 bases, with 9 bases left between them. This CDR3 is CASSLSVFSYNEQFF. The CDR3 DNA is TGTGCCAGCAGTTTGTCAGTCTTCTCCTACAATGAGCAGTTCTTC.

J is TRBJ2-3 and V is TRBV11-2; TRBD2 might be the D (6 bases). The length of the CDR3 is 15 residues. The germline V gene encodes CDR1 SGHAT and CDR2 FQNNGV. V was shortened by 3 bases and J by 0 bases, with 10 bases between the two germline ends. The CDR3 loop reads CASSFLASSTDTQYF. As DNA, the CDR3 is TGTGCCAGCAGCTTCCTAGCGTCTAGCACAGATACGCAGTATTTT.

The rearrangement uses TRBV23-1 and TRBJ1-1; the D is unclear. TRBV23-1 is an ORF; its function is uncertain. Trimming left V 2 bases short and J 5 bases short, with 18 bases between. The CDR3 covers 16 residues. DNA for the CDR3: TGCGCCAGCAGTCAAGTCGCTGACCCCGAGGGTACTGAAGCTTTCTTT. This gives the protein CASSQVADPEGTEAFF.

This chain connects TRBV5-6 to TRBJ2-1; D gene unclear. The V end lost 0 bases, the J end lost 4 bases, and 11 bases lay between the germline ends. This CDR3 spans 15 amino acids. Germline CDR1 SGHDT, CDR2 YYEEEE. DNA for the CDR3: TGTGCCAGCAGCTTGGGCCCTTCACTTTACAATGAGCAGTTCTTC. As protein: CASSLGPSLYNEQFF.

The gene calls are TRBV7-3 and TRBJ2-2; D may be TRBD2 (5 bases). The CDR3 has 15 residues. Trimming shortened V by 2 bases and J by 0 bases, and 7 bases separated the two germline ends. Per germline, CDR1 SGHTA and CDR2 FQGTGA. The CDR3 is CASSLERANTGELFF. Here the CDR3 DNA reads TGTGCCAGCAGCTTAGAGAGGGCGAACACCGGGGAGCTGTTTTTT.

The chain links TRBV5-4 to TRBJ1-2, with TRBD1 matching over 8 bases. CDR1 is SGHNT, CDR2 YYREEE, per germline (reference sequence). CDR3 length equals 15 residues. The V segment lost 1 base and the J segment 5 bases; nucleotides outside the gene matches: 7. CDR3 in DNA: TGTGCCAGCAGCTTGTCACAGGGGGGAAATTATGGCTACACCTTC. Translation: CASSLSQGGNYGYTF.

The chain is built from TRBV7-2 and TRBJ2-3, with D possibly TRBD2 on 6 matching bases. V lost 5 bases to trimming and J lost 8 bases, with 14 bases between them. This CDR3 region has 13 residues. Germline CDR1 is SGHTA and CDR2 is FQGNSA. CDR3 coding DNA: TGTGCCAGCAGCCGACTAGGGCAGGGTACGCAGTATTTT. Translating gives CASSRLGQGTQYF.

This clone appeared a single time. V usage is TRBV9 and J usage is TRBJ1-1, with TRBD1 matching over 8 bases. CDR3 size: 18 residues. Germline-derived CDR1 and CDR2 are SGDLS and YYNGEE. V lost 0 bases and J lost 3; bases outside the gene matches: 13. CDR3 bases: TGTGCCAGCAGCGTAGCTTCCCAGGGGGCAAGTAAGGACACTGAAGCTTTCTTT. Protein product: CASSVASQGASKDTEAFF. Drawing the rest from reference TRBV9 and TRBJ1-1, the complete variable domain is DSGVTQTPKHLITATGQRVTLRCSPRSGDLSVYWYQQSLDQGLQFLIQYYNGEERAKGNILERFSAQQFPDLHSELNLSSLELGDSALYFCASSVASQGASKDTEAFFGQGTRLTVV.

The CDR3 reads CASSIQGFGPLHF. CDR3 DNA sequence: TGTGCCAGTAGTATTCAGGGGTTCGGACCCCTCCACTTT. The V and J genes are TRBV19 and TRBJ1-6; maybe TRBD1 (6 bases). The V gene's germline CDR1 is LNHDA and CDR2 SQIVND (reference sequence). Trimming pared 3 bases from V and 12 bases from J, leaving 12 bases between. This CDR3 is built from 13 residues.